This record concerns one T cell receptor beta chain sequence. Its antigen is undetermined. This specimen belongs to a study of T cells in Graves' hyperthyroidism and ophthalmopathy. Study-wide findings and caveats: Most clonotypes expanded in thyroid above 0.001 were likewise present in blood. Separation of ophthalmopathy from stable hyperthyroidism was achieved by a 13 V-J model.

Investigators excluded patients with uncontrolled infection, other autoimmune disease, pregnancy or lactation. Diagnoses were made from clinical symptoms, serum measures (thyroxine and TRAb), thyroid ultrasound and orbital computed tomography. RNA transcripts gave rise to amplified TCR beta CDR3 regions. TCR CDR3 underwent first-round RT-PCR with the HTBI primer set. TCRdb re-analysed the multiplex PCR reads in MiXCR, keeping a single row per CDR3 protein. The data show hundreds of thousands of distinct CDR3 sequences, approximately 15% seen once. CDR1 is MRHNA and CDR2 is SNTAGT in the germline V gene. The CDR3 has 14 residues. J gave up 2 bases and V 10 bases, and 6 bases lay outside the gene matches.

Sequencing input: blood. The genes are TRBV6-4 and TRBJ2-2; 8 bases fit TRBD1. This TCR was recovered from a man aged 18 to 30 with Graves' ophthalmopathy. CDR3 residues: CATKGQANTGELFF. The CDR3 DNA sequence: TGTGCCACCAAGGGACAGGCAAACACCGGGGAGCTGTTTTTT.